This passage covers 23 T cell receptor beta chains from one sample sequenced in a study of blood T cell repertoires in COVID-19. Clones were sequenced by immunoSEQ multiplex PCR, and TCRdb holds only the in-frame ones, with some missing. The sample includes 400,000 to 550,000 clones, roughly 91% of them seen just once. The sample consisted of peripheral blood. The receptor set was obtained from a woman between 25 and 40 years old with acute or convalescent COVID-19.

In DNA form, the CDR3 reads TGTGCCTGGTCCCGGGACATAGGCAATGAGCAGTTCTTC. Translated, it gives CAWSRDIGNEQFF. The rearrangement uses TRBV30 and TRBJ2-1, with D perhaps TRBD1 (6 bases). Looked up from germline, CDR1 is GTSNPN and CDR2 is SVGIG (reference sequence). With 5 bases removed from V and 6 bases from J, the gap between germline ends came to 14 bases. The CDR3 is 13 amino acids.

The chain uses TRBV18 and TRBJ1-1; TRBD1 matches 7 bases. The CDR3 has 15 amino acids. V was clipped by 2 bases and J by 2 bases; unmatched bases: 5. CDR1 is KGHSH and CDR2 is LQKENI in the germline V gene. The CDR3 reads CASSPRQGGNTEAFF. In nucleotides, the CDR3 is TGTGCCAGCTCACCAAGACAGGGAGGAAACACTGAAGCTTTCTTT.

This clone was recorded a few times. The V and J genes are TRBV28 and TRBJ1-2, with unresolved D. The CDR3 loop spans 14 amino acids. The V gene lost 3 bases and the J gene lost 5 bases, with 13 bases spanning the gap. The V gene's germline CDR1 is MDHEN and CDR2 SYDVKM. The CDR3 spells CASSLIREWYGYTF. CDR3 bases: TGTGCCAGCAGTTTGATTAGGGAGTGGTATGGCTACACCTTC.

The rearrangement links TRBV29-1 to TRBJ2-5; tentative D call: TRBD1 (5 bases). Germline V CDR1 and CDR2: SQVTM, ANQGSEA. CDR3 size: 13 residues. Trimming stripped 6 bases from V and 0 bases from J, with 11 bases between. In DNA, the CDR3 is TGCAGCGTGGACAAGCTGTACCAAGAGACCCAGTACTTC. Translated, it gives CSVDKLYQETQYF.

The chain is built from TRBV7-2 and TRBJ2-1; no definite D call. Germline V CDR1 and CDR2: SGHTA, FQGNSA. Between the trimmed V and J ends, which lost 6 bases and 7 bases, there was a span of 19 bases. This CDR3 region has 15 residues. In DNA, the CDR3 is TGTGCCAGCAGTCTGCAATTTAGGCCCGGGAATGAGCAGTTCTTC. It specifies CASSLQFRPGNEQFF.

This chain connects TRBV12-3 or TRBV12-4 to TRBJ1-2, with D maybe TRBD1 (6 bases). The CDR3 contains 12 residues. V gave up 3 bases and J gave up 4 bases, with 6 bases separating them. CDR3 coding DNA: TGTGCCAGCAGTTTGGGGGCCTATGGCTACACCTTC. It specifies CASSLGAYGYTF.

The chain employs TRBV2 and TRBJ2-7, with TRBD1 matching over 11 bases. The germline gives CDR1 SNHLY, CDR2 FYNNEI. This CDR3 comprises 14 residues. Germline trimming cut 6 bases from V and 3 bases from J; bases unmatched to any gene: 4. Here the CDR3 DNA reads TGTGCCAGCAGCGGGGACAGGGGGTACTACGAGCAGTACTTC. The encoded protein is CASSGDRGYYEQYF.

For the CDR3, the DNA is TGTGCCAGCAGGCGTCCCGGGACTAGCGGGAACAATGAGCAGTTCTTC. It specifies CASRRPGTSGNNEQFF. The rearrangement joins TRBV11-2 to TRBJ2-1, with 13 bases aligning to TRBD2. With 6 bases clipped from V and 5 bases from J, the junction kept 7 bases outside the gene matches. Germline loops: CDR1 SGHAT, CDR2 FQNNGV. CDR3 size: 16 residues. Looking up the rest from reference TRBV11-2 and TRBJ2-1 gives the full variable domain: EAGVAQSPRYKIIEKRQSVAFWCNPISGHATLYWYQQILGQGPKLLIQFQNNGVVDDSQLPKDRFSAERLKGVDSTLKIQPAKLEDSAVYLCASRRPGTSGNNEQFFGPGTRLTVL.

The chain couples TRBV4-2 to TRBJ2-7, with a weak D call TRBD1 (6 bases). Germline values: CDR1 LGHNA, CDR2 YNFKEQ. This CDR3 has 14 residues. Trimming stripped 1 base from V and 0 bases from J, with 7 bases between. The CDR3 coding sequence is TGTGCCAGCAGCCAAGGGGACACCTCCTACGAGCAGTACTTC. Translating it yields CASSQGDTSYEQYF.

V is TRBV4-2 and J is TRBJ2-7; weak D call: TRBD1 (6 bases). Germline assignment: CDR1 LGHNA and CDR2 YNFKEQ. V lost 1 base and J 2 bases, leaving 12 bases between the germline ends. This CDR3 region has 15 residues. CDR3 region: CASSQVLDRTYEQYF. The CDR3 nucleotides read TGTGCCAGCAGCCAAGTATTGGACAGAACCTACGAGCAGTACTTC.

The J gene is TRBJ1-2, the V gene TRBV3-1 (or the pseudogene TRBV3-2), with 10 bases fitting TRBD1. This CDR3 is built from 18 residues. V gave up 4 bases and J gave up 4 bases; unmatched junction bases: 15. Germline V CDR1 and CDR2: LGHDT, YNNKEL (reference sequence). The CDR3 is CASSRNPGQGTGSYGYTF. CDR3 bases: TGTGCCAGCAGCCGGAATCCGGGACAGGGGACGGGCAGCTATGGCTACACCTTC.

The V and J genes are TRBV5-5 and TRBJ1-1; 7 nucleotides line up with TRBD1. The length of the CDR3 is 15 residues. Germline V gene data show CDR1 as SGHKS and CDR2 as YYEKEE (reference sequence). Trimming at V came to 2 bases and at J to 4 bases, leaving 8 bases not matched to a gene. In DNA, the CDR3 is TGTGCCAGCAGCTTTGGGACAGTCGGGCCCACTGAAGCTTTCTTT. Translated: CASSFGTVGPTEAFF.

This clone was counted only a few times. The rearrangement joins TRBV7-9 to TRBJ1-2; TRBD1 matches 7 bases. This CDR3 is 12 amino acids long. J gave up 8 bases and V 5 bases, and 5 bases lay outside the gene matches. Germline V gives CDR1 SEHNR, CDR2 FQNEAQ (reference sequence). Written as DNA, the CDR3 is TGTGCCAGCAGCCAGAGGGGGCTCGGCTACACCTTC. Amino acid sequence: CASSQRGLGYTF.

The genes are TRBV4-1 and TRBJ1-1; D not resolved. CDR3 size: 13 residues. With 4 bases removed from V and 1 base from J, the gap between germline ends came to 7 bases. CDR1 and CDR2 from the germline V gene are MGHRA and YSYEKL. The CDR3 bases are TGCGCCAGCAGCCCACCAGGGAACACTGAAGCTTTCTTT. Translating it yields CASSPPGNTEAFF.

The chain has TRBV10-3 and TRBJ2-7; 8 nucleotides align to TRBD2. Germline assignment: CDR1 ENHRY and CDR2 SYGVKD. With V trimmed by 3 bases and J by 0 bases, 4 bases remained unmatched. This CDR3 contains 15 residues. CDR3 nucleotides: TGTGCCATCAGTGATCAGCGGGGGAGCTCCTACGAGCAGTACTTC. Translation: CAISDQRGSSYEQYF.

The gene calls are TRBV4-2 and TRBJ1-6; possible D gene TRBD1, 6 bases. Trimming left V 6 bases short and J 5 bases short, with 20 bases between. The germline gives CDR1 LGHNA, CDR2 YNFKEQ. There are 17 residues in the CDR3. DNA of the CDR3: TGTGCCAGCAGTTACCTGACGCCAGGGGAAAATAATTCACCCCTCCACTTT. Encoded protein: CASSYLTPGENNSPLHF.

The gene calls are TRBV29-1 and TRBJ2-4; D possibly corresponds to TRBD2 (6 bases). This CDR3 is built from 15 residues. Trimming left V 4 bases short and J 3 bases short, with 16 bases between. In germline, CDR1 is SQVTM, CDR2 ANQGSEA. In DNA form, the CDR3 reads TGCAGCGTTGTAGTGCGCGGGGTTGACAAAAACATTCAGTACTTC. Encoded protein: CSVVVRGVDKNIQYF. Full variable domain (remainder filled in from reference TRBV29-1 and TRBJ2-4): SAVISQKPSRDICQRGTSLTIQCQVDSQVTMMFWYRQQPGQSLTLIATANQGSEATYESGFVIDKFPISRPNLTFSTLTVSNMSPEDSSIYLCSVVVRGVDKNIQYFGAGTRLSVL.

The V call is TRBV5-5, the J call TRBJ2-7, with 10 bases identical to TRBD1. CDR3 size: 15 residues. J gave up 5 bases and V 2 bases, and 7 bases lay outside the gene matches. Per germline, CDR1 SGHKS and CDR2 YYEKEE (reference sequence). CDR3 bases: TGTGCCAGCAGCTTTTTGGGGACAGGGGCCCACGAGCAGTACTTC. Encoded protein: CASSFLGTGAHEQYF. The complete variable domain, with remaining parts taken from reference TRBV5-5 and TRBJ2-7, reads DAGVTQSPTHLIKTRGQQVTLRCSPISGHKSVSWYQQVLGQGPQFIFQYYEKEERGRGNFPDRFSARQFPNYSSELNVNALLLGDSALYLCASSFLGTGAHEQYFGPGTRLTVT.

This chain connects TRBV19 to TRBJ2-5; TRBD2 might be the D (5 bases). Germline V gene lookup returns CDR1 LNHDA and CDR2 SQIVND (reference sequence). This CDR3 has 11 amino acids. V was shortened by 1 base and J by 12 bases, with 9 bases between the two germline ends. This chain's CDR3 is CASSIGGRKYF. As DNA, the CDR3 is TGTGCCAGTAGTATAGGAGGGCGCAAGTACTTC.

CDR3 sequence reads: CASSQGLREYTEAFF. In nucleotides, the CDR3 is TGTGCCAGCAGCCAAGGGTTGAGGGAATACACTGAAGCTTTCTTT. V usage is TRBV3-1 (or the pseudogene TRBV3-2) and J usage is TRBJ1-1; no definite D call. Germline lookup yields CDR1 LGHDT and CDR2 YNNKEL (reference sequence). The CDR3 extends over 15 amino acids. Between the trimmed V and J ends, which lost 1 base and 3 bases, there was a span of 12 bases.

This chain uses TRBV13 with TRBJ2-7; TRBD2 agrees at 8 bases. Germline V CDR1 and CDR2: PRHDT, FYEKMQ (reference sequence). This CDR3 is 18 amino acids long. J lost 2 bases, V lost 5 bases, and 17 bases had no gene match. The CDR3 nucleotides are TGTGCCAGCAGCGCCCTGGGGTGGACAGCGGGGGCTACCTACGAGCAGTACTTC. This translates into CASSALGWTAGATYEQYF.

The rearrangement uses TRBV24-1 and TRBJ2-3; 11 bases match TRBD1. Germline V gene data show CDR1 as KGHDR and CDR2 as SFDVKD. The CDR3 runs to 16 residues. J was trimmed by 3 bases and V by 1 base; bases with no gene match: 2. The DNA for the CDR3 is TGTGCCACCAGTGATTTTTGGGACAGGGGGACAGATACGCAGTATTTT. Protein product: CATSDFWDRGTDTQYF.

The chain uses TRBV2 and TRBJ1-1, with D possibly TRBD1 on 6 matching bases. CDR3 length: 13 amino acids. CDR1 SNHLY and CDR2 FYNNEI come from the germline V gene. The germline V and J ends were trimmed by 3 bases and 5 bases, with 10 bases remaining between them. CDR3 residues: CASSEWGPTEAFF. The CDR3 DNA sequence: TGTGCCAGCAGTGAGTGGGGGCCTACTGAAGCTTTCTTT.